In its sample, the clone carrying this T cell receptor (beta chain) was seen many times. The antigen is unknown. The data were obtained in a study of T cells after posttransplantation cyclophosphamide. Study conclusions and caveats: Blood and skin or GI T cell repertoires showed limited TRB overlap. Donor CD8+ memory clones often dominated recipient blood repertoires at later times. TRB clonality was highly associated with recipient CMV seropositivity and reactivation.

Data came from immunoSEQ multiplex PCR; TCRdb stores just in-frame clones and leaves some out. Listed for the sample are some 38,000 clones, none seen a single time. This related bone marrow graft donor gave peripheral blood on the day of marrow donation. The ends were cut back, 3 bases at V and 2 bases at J, with 11 bases in the middle. The germline V gene encodes CDR1 SGHVS and CDR2 FQNEAQ. This CDR3 contains 16 residues. This clonotype was sampled from a man in his fifties or sixties in good health, CMV-negative, and a related stem cell transplant donor. The sample comprised PBMCs. V gene TRBV7-8 combines with J gene TRBJ2-6, with D tentatively TRBD1 (5 bases). In nucleotides, the CDR3 is TGTGCCAGCAGCTTGCGAGGACAAGCTGGGGCCAACGTCCTGACTTTC. It encodes CASSLRGQAGANVLTF. The complete variable domain, with remaining parts taken from reference TRBV7-8 and TRBJ2-6, reads GAGVSQSPRYKVAKRGQDVALRCDPISGHVSLFWYQQALGQGPEFLTYFQNEAQLDKSGLPSDRFFAERPEGSVSTLKIQRTQQEDSAVYLCASSLRGQAGANVLTFGAGSRLTVL.